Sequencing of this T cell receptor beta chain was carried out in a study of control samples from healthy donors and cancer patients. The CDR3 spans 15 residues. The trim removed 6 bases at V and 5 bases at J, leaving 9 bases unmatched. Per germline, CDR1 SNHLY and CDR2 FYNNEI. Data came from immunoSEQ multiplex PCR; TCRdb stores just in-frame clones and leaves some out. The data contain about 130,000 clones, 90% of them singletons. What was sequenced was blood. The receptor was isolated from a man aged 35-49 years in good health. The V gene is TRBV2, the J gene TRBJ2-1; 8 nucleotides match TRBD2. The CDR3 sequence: CASRPGRGADNEQFF. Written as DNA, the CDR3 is TGTGCCAGCAGGCCTGGGCGGGGGGCCGACAATGAGCAGTTCTTC.